This T cell receptor beta chain came from a study of T cell changes during pregnancy in multiple sclerosis. Using immunoSEQ multiplex PCR, the repertoire was profiled, and TCRdb retains in-frame clones only, with some absent. The sample yields around 100,000 clones, about 90% seen once. This TCR came from a female donor with multiple sclerosis, enrolled in a pregnancy study. This specimen was peripheral blood, taken after pregnancy.

Here the CDR3 DNA reads TGTGCCAGCAGCTTACTAGACAGGGAGGCCGGGGAGCTGTTTTTT. As protein: CASSLLDREAGELFF. The chain links TRBV7-9 to TRBJ2-2; tentatively, D is TRBD1 (7 bases). Germline CDR1 and CDR2: SEHNR and FQNEAQ (reference sequence). V lost 2 bases and J 6 bases, leaving 13 bases between the germline ends. The CDR3 is 15 amino acids.